The clone carrying this T cell receptor (beta chain) was seen a single time. No antigen is known for it. This sample is drawn from a study of blood T cells in healthy people across ages. Whole-study findings and limits: TCR beta diversity per million T cells fell roughly linearly with age.

The authors ran a second PCR of roughly 6 to 12 cycles using a sample-barcoded 5' primer and a J-beta primer mix. A template-switch adaptor with 12 random nucleotides tagged each cDNA molecule. TCRdb re-derived calls from the 5' RACE reads in MiXCR, one entry per CDR3 protein. The data contain over a million distinct CDR3 sequences, approximately 59% of them singletons. Between the trimmed V and J ends, which lost 7 bases and 0 bases, there was a span of 15 bases. The CDR3 contains 15 residues. CDR1 MDHEN and CDR2 SYDVKM come from the germline V gene. The J gene is TRBJ1-1, the V gene TRBV28; possibly TRBD1 for D (6 bases). The TCR was taken from a man aged 18 to 29 in good health. Sequencing input: blood. This chain's CDR3 is CASTPPGQLNTEAFF. DNA for the CDR3: TGTGCCAGCACACCGCCTGGACAGCTGAACACTGAAGCTTTCTTT.